The clone carrying this T cell receptor (beta chain) was counted a few times. The sample originates from a study of blood T cell repertoires in COVID-19. Germline V gene data show CDR1 as SGDLS and CDR2 as YYNGEE. The V gene end was trimmed by 3 bases and the J gene end by 6 bases; junction bases not matched to a gene: 14. The CDR3 runs 16 residues. This table comes from immunoSEQ multiplex PCR, and its TCRdb copy is limited to in-frame clones, with some not included. The sample carries about 76,000 clones, roughly four fifths recorded once. This TCR came from a human donor in a cohort sampled during active COVID-19. Material: peripheral blood. The chain recombines TRBV9 with TRBJ2-7, with 8 bases that match TRBD1. The CDR3 DNA follows: TGTGCCAGCAGCGCCAGTAGTCACAGGGGGGTCGGCGAGCAGTACTTC. Its protein product is CASSASSHRGVGEQYF.